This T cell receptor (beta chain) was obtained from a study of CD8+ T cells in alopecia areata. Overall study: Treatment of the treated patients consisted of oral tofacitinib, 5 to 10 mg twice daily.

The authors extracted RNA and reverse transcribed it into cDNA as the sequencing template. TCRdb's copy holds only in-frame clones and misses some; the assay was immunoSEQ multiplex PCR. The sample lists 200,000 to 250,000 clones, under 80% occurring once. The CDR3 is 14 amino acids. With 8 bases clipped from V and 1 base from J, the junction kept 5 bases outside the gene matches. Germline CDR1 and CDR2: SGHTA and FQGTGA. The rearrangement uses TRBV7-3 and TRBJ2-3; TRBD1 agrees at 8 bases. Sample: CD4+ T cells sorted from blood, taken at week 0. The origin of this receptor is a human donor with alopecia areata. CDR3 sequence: CASSSGQGTDTQYF. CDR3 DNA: TGTGCCAGCTCGTCGGGACAGGGCACAGATACGCAGTATTTT.